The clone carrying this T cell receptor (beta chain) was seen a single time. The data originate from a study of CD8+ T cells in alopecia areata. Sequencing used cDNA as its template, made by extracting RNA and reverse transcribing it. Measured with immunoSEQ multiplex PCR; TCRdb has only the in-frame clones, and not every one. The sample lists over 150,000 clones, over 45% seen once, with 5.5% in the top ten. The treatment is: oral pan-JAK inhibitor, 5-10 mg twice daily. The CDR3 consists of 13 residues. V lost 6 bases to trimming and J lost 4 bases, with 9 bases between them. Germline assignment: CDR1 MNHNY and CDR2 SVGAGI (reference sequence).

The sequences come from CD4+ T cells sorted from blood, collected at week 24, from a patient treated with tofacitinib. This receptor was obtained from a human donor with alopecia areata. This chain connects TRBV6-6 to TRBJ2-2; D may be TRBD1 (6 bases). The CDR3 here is CASSGQITGELFF. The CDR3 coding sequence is TGTGCCAGCAGCGGACAGATCACCGGGGAGCTGTTTTTT.